Listed below are T cell receptor beta chains from one sample, sequenced in a study of blood T cell repertoires in COVID-19. Clones were read by immunoSEQ multiplex PCR, and TCRdb kept only the in-frame ones, dropping some. Of roughly 250,000 clones listed, about 88% are singletons. The sample comprised PBMCs or T cells enriched from blood (not recorded which). These receptors were obtained from a woman aged 45-65 years who had recovered from COVID-19. Both conserved end residues are part of each CDR3. A D gene is named only where the DNA matches it firmly. The size field is filled for only some rows; it gives once, few, many or a size class.

clone size	V gene	J gene	D gene	CDR3 protein	CDR3 DNA
.	TRBV6-1	TRBJ1-1	.	CASSEIPLSEAFF	TGTGCCAGCAGTGAAATACCACTCTCTGAAGCTTTCTTT
.	TRBV30	TRBJ2-1	.	CAWSGSKEGGNNEQFF	TGTGCCTGGAGTGGATCTAAAGAGGGAGGAAACAATGAGCAGTTCTTC
.	TRBV5-4	TRBJ1-2	.	CASRPSGGPNYGYTF	TGTGCCAGCAGACCTTCTGGGGGCCCAAACTATGGCTACACCTTC
.	TRBV27	TRBJ2-1	.	CASSLRRDNEQFF	TGTGCCAGCAGTTTGAGGCGGGACAATGAGCAGTTCTTC
once	TRBV5-1	TRBJ2-3	TRBD1	CASSLQGRDGDTQYF	TGCGCCAGCAGCCTACAGGGGCGAGACGGAGATACGCAGTATTTT
once	TRBV5-1	TRBJ2-7	TRBD2	CASSLITSGNYEQYF	TGCGCCAGCAGCTTGATAACTAGCGGGAACTACGAGCAGTACTTC
.	TRBV14	TRBJ1-1	.	CASSRQENTEAFF	TGTGCCAGCAGCCGACAGGAGAACACTGAAGCTTTCTTT
.	TRBV10-3	TRBJ2-3	TRBD2	CAISREGGTDTQYF	TGTGCCATCAGCCGGGAGGGGGGTACAGATACGCAGTATTTT
.	TRBV18	TRBJ1-2	.	CASSPPARNYGYTF	TGTGCCAGCTCACCACCAGCTCGGAACTATGGCTACACCTTC
.	TRBV2	TRBJ2-7	.	CASSDSVSGRVYEQYF	TGTGCCAGCAGTGATTCGGTCTCTGGGAGAGTATACGAGCAGTACTTC
.	TRBV7-2	TRBJ1-5	.	CASSFEWGGGQPQHF	TGTGCCAGCAGCTTTGAATGGGGGGGCGGTCAGCCCCAGCATTTT
once	TRBV5-6	TRBJ1-2	.	CASSLNRASYGYTF	TGTGCCAGCAGCTTGAACAGGGCGTCCTATGGCTACACCTTC
.	TRBV28	TRBJ2-1	.	CASSFGAADTFF	TGTGCCAGCAGTTTTGGGGCTGCCGATACTTTCTTC
.	TRBV7-9	TRBJ1-3	TRBD1	CASSSLDRAENTIYF	TGTGCCAGCAGCTCACTGGACAGGGCCGAAAACACCATATATTTT
once	TRBV7-9	TRBJ1-1	TRBD1	CASSYNRGKAFF	TGTGCCAGCAGCTACAACAGGGGAAAAGCTTTCTTT
.	TRBV6-5	TRBJ1-1	.	CASRTGREAFF	TGTGCCAGCAGAACCGGGAGAGAAGCTTTCTTT
.	TRBV19	TRBJ1-1	TRBD1	CASSGPGQGAFF	TGTGCCAGTAGTGGACCGGGACAGGGAGCTTTCTTT
.	TRBV4-3	TRBJ1-2	.	CASSPTPQQGGYGYTF	TGCGCCAGCAGCCCCACCCCCCAGCAGGGCGGCTATGGCTACACCTTC
.	TRBV28	TRBJ2-1	.	CASSVDAGNEQFF	TGTGCCAGCAGTGTGGATGCGGGGAATGAGCAGTTCTTC
.	TRBV12-3/TRBV12-4	TRBJ1-1	TRBD1	CASSGTVNTEAFF	TGTGCCAGCAGTGGGACAGTGAACACTGAAGCTTTCTTT
.	TRBV14	TRBJ1-1	.	CASSRSANTEAFF	TGTGCCAGCAGCCGCAGCGCGAACACTGAAGCTTTCTTT
.	TRBV28	TRBJ2-1	.	CASLSYNEQFF	TGTGCCAGCCTAAGCTACAATGAGCAGTTCTTC
.	TRBV29-1	TRBJ2-3	.	CSVDVPLRDTQYF	TGCAGCGTTGACGTACCCCTTCGGGATACGCAGTATTTT
.	TRBV25-1	TRBJ1-6	TRBD1	CASSDDRVYSPLHF	TGTGCCAGCAGTGACGACAGGGTATACTCACCCCTCCACTTT
once	TRBV30	TRBJ2-7	TRBD1	CAWSTGGSSYEQYF	TGTGCCTGGAGTACAGGGGGGAGCTCCTACGAGCAGTACTTC
.	TRBV5-4	TRBJ2-5	TRBD2	CASSLGAGLVLQTQYF	TGTGCCAGCAGCTTAGGGGCGGGACTAGTCTTGCAGACCCAGTACTTC
few	TRBV6-4	TRBJ2-7	.	CASSPFYEQYF	TGTGCCAGCAGCCCATTCTACGAGCAGTACTTC
.	TRBV27	TRBJ2-7	TRBD1	CASSNRDRAVYEQYF	TGTGCCAGCAGTAACCGGGACAGGGCCGTCTACGAGCAGTACTTC
.	TRBV7-2	TRBJ2-5	.	CASSLSWQKETQYF	TGTGCCAGCAGCTTAAGTTGGCAGAAAGAGACCCAGTACTTC
.	TRBV15	TRBJ1-1	.	CATERGEGTEAFF	TGTGCCACCGAAAGGGGGGAGGGTACTGAAGCTTTCTTT
.	TRBV15	TRBJ2-1	.	CATSRHNLGANEQFF	TGTGCCACCAGCCGACACAACCTGGGGGCCAATGAGCAGTTCTTC
.	TRBV28	TRBJ2-7	TRBD1	CASSSPGQSYEQYF	TGTGCCAGCAGTTCCCCGGGACAGTCCTACGAGCAGTACTTC
.	TRBV24-1	TRBJ2-7	TRBD1	CATRADRAPYEQYF	TGTGCCACCAGAGCCGACAGGGCCCCCTACGAGCAGTACTTC
.	TRBV7-8	TRBJ1-4	TRBD1	CASSDRTGTATNEKLFF	TGTGCCAGCAGCGACCGGACAGGGACTGCAACTAATGAAAAACTGTTTTTT
.	TRBV5-6	TRBJ1-5	.	CASSFRSIQGSNQPQHF	TGTGCCAGCAGCTTCCGATCGATTCAGGGTTCTAATCAGCCCCAGCATTTT
.	TRBV28	TRBJ1-5	TRBD1	CAIEGTGRSPAPQPQHF	TGTGCCATCGAGGGGACAGGGAGGTCCCCAGCGCCTCAGCCCCAGCATTTT
.	TRBV18	TRBJ1-1	.	CASSGQKNTEAFF	TGTGCCAGCTCAGGACAGAAGAACACTGAAGCTTTCTTT
.	TRBV15	TRBJ1-5	TRBD1	CATSRKGADQPQHF	TGTGCCACCAGCAGGAAGGGGGCAGATCAGCCCCAGCATTTT
once	TRBV25-1	TRBJ2-1	TRBD2	CASSTFSGSGIEQFF	TGTGCCAGCAGTACGTTTAGCGGGAGTGGTATTGAGCAGTTCTTC
.	TRBV28	TRBJ2-1	TRBD2	CASSLSGREGNNEQFF	TGTGCCAGCAGTTTATCGGGGCGGGAGGGGAACAATGAGCAGTTCTTC
.	TRBV6-5	TRBJ1-2	.	CASSNTGIYGYTF	TGTGCCAGCAGCAACACGGGGATCTATGGCTACACCTTC
few	TRBV9	TRBJ2-7	TRBD2	CASSVGRIGRERLGEQYF	TGTGCCAGCAGCGTAGGAAGGATTGGGCGGGAGCGCTTAGGCGAGCAGTACTTC
.	TRBV5-1	TRBJ2-7	.	CASSLGRGEDYEQYF	TGCGCCAGCAGCTTGGGCAGGGGCGAGGACTACGAGCAGTACTTC
.	TRBV9	TRBJ2-2	.	CASSVVGTSNTGELFF	TGTGCCAGCAGCGTAGTAGGGACTTCGAACACCGGGGAGCTGTTTTTT
.	TRBV29-1	TRBJ2-3	TRBD2	CSVESFGLAGDTQYF	TGCAGCGTTGAAAGTTTCGGACTAGCGGGCGATACGCAGTATTTT
.	TRBV14	TRBJ2-5	.	CASSQPTVSQETQYF	TGTGCCAGCAGCCAACCGACAGTTTCCCAAGAGACCCAGTACTTC
.	TRBV11-2	TRBJ2-2	.	CASSLLGGVGELFF	TGTGCCAGCAGCTTGTTGGGCGGGGTCGGGGAGCTGTTTTTT
.	TRBV18	TRBJ2-5	TRBD2	CASSPATGTSGTQTQYF	TGTGCCAGCTCACCAGCCACCGGGACTAGCGGGACTCAGACCCAGTACTTC
.	TRBV4-1	TRBJ1-2	TRBD1	CASSQADRVPGNGYTF	TGCGCCAGCAGCCAAGCAGACAGGGTCCCGGGGAATGGCTACACCTTC
few	TRBV5-1	TRBJ1-4	TRBD1	CASSLDPGGSLATNEKLFF	TGCGCCAGCAGCTTGGATCCAGGGGGAAGCCTTGCAACTAATGAAAAACTGTTTTTT